This TCR beta chain emerged from a study of T cells after yellow fever vaccination. Looking at the study overall: SMART-Seq v4 Ultra Low Input prepared libraries from low-cell fractions. Points from the study as a whole: The secondary T-cell response peaked on day 5, not day 15, but was weaker.

TCRdb re-called the 5' RACE reads with MiXCR, one entry per CDR3 protein. In the table there are 40,000 to 55,000 distinct CDR3 sequences, approximately 7% of which are singletons. With V trimmed by 5 bases and J by 7 bases, 12 bases remained unmatched. The germline V gene encodes CDR1 KGHDR and CDR2 SFDVKD. The CDR3 consists of 16 residues. This clonotype has ten or more counts. The clonotype comes from a young man who received the YFV17D yellow fever vaccine. Sequencing was performed on CD8+ T cells not binding an NS4B(214-222) dextramer, sorted from PBMCs, taken roughly 46 days after the first yellow fever vaccination. This chain connects TRBV24-1 to TRBJ2-2; TRBD1 aligns across 7 bases. The CDR3 loop reads CATSVLQGPHGGELFF. The CDR3 coding sequence is TGTGCCACCAGTGTCCTACAGGGGCCCCATGGCGGGGAGCTGTTTTTT.